A single sample gave rise to the 29 T cell receptor beta chains below, sequenced in a study of shared clonotypes between healthy human individuals. The naive CD8 population came from CD45RO-negative cells selected for CCR7, without terminally differentiated effector memory CD45RA+ cells. The table came from immunoSEQ multiplex PCR; TCRdb's copy has only in-frame clones and leaves some out. The table shows some 2.1 million clones, with just under 95% occurring only once. Sequenced: naive CD8+ T cells from PBMCs. The source is a man aged 18 to 30 in good health. Some clones in this sample may be carry-over from other donors' samples.

This chain joins TRBV7-3 and TRBJ2-5, with D possibly being TRBD1 or TRBD2 (5 bases each). Trimming removed 2 bases at V and 1 base at J, with 11 bases between. CDR3 length equals 15 residues. In germline, CDR1 is SGHTA, CDR2 FQGTGA. The CDR3 DNA reads as TGTGCCAGCAGCTTAGGGGGTGGGGTCCAAGAGACCCAGTACTTC. It codes for CASSLGGGVQETQYF. Drawing the rest from reference TRBV7-3 and TRBJ2-5, the complete variable domain is GAGVSQTPSNKVTEKGKYVELRCDPISGHTALYWYRQSLGQGPEFLIYFQGTGAADDSGLPNDRFFAVRPEGSVSTLKIQRTERGDSAVYLCASSLGGGVQETQYFGPGTRLLVL.

The chain uses TRBV19 and TRBJ2-5, with D perhaps being TRBD1 or TRBD2 (5 bases each). The CDR3 runs 14 residues. V lost 1 base and J lost 5, with 11 bases in between. The V gene's germline CDR1 is LNHDA and CDR2 SQIVND (reference sequence). CDR3 coding DNA: TGTGCCAGTAGTATAGGGGGACGGTTGGAGACCCAGTACTTC. It is translated as CASSIGGRLETQYF.

J is TRBJ2-1 and V is TRBV14; no reliable D call. This CDR3 is built from 13 residues. The V end was cut by 0 bases, the J end by 10 bases, with 10 bases between. Germline V gene lookup returns CDR1 SGHDN and CDR2 FVKESK. This chain's CDR3 is CASSQDRAAEQFF. CDR3 sequence (DNA): TGTGCCAGCAGCCAAGATCGGGCGGCAGAGCAGTTCTTC.

The V and J genes are TRBV11-3 and TRBJ2-1; tentatively, D is TRBD1 (6 bases). Trimming stripped 5 bases from V and 6 bases from J, with 11 bases between. Germline V gives CDR1 SGHNT, CDR2 YENEEA. CDR3 length: 13 amino acids. CDR3 sequence (DNA): TGTGCCAGCAGCACAACGGACAGCAATGAGCAGTTCTTC. Residues: CASSTTDSNEQFF.

This chain connects TRBV10-3 to TRBJ2-3, with TRBD1 matching 9 bases. Germline CDR1 ENHRY, CDR2 SYGVKD. The CDR3 length is 14 residues. The V segment lost 6 bases and the J segment 3 bases; nucleotides outside the gene matches: 4. CDR3 residues: CAIRNRGQTDTQYF. CDR3 DNA sequence: TGTGCCATCAGAAACAGGGGGCAGACAGATACGCAGTATTTT.

This chain links TRBV5-6 with TRBJ2-7; D not resolved. Germline V gene data show CDR1 as SGHDT and CDR2 as YYEEEE. The length of the CDR3 is 14 residues. The ends were cut back, 2 bases at V and 5 bases at J, with 14 bases in the middle. As DNA, the CDR3 is TGTGCCAGCAGCTTCCACCCGGCCGCCCACGAGCAGTACTTC. Translation gives CASSFHPAAHEQYF.

This chain joins TRBV5-4 and TRBJ2-7, with D perhaps matching TRBD1 (6 bases). Trimming removed 4 bases from V and 4 bases from J, with 18 bases in between. Germline V gene sequence: CDR1 SGHNT, CDR2 YYREEE (reference sequence). The CDR3 length is 15 residues. The CDR3 nucleotides read TGTGCCAGCAGCAACCCCGGGACATCGAGATACGAGCAGTACTTC. The encoded protein is CASSNPGTSRYEQYF.

The V gene is TRBV7-8, the J gene TRBJ2-7; 9 bases map to TRBD2. With V trimmed by 4 bases and J by 3 bases, 10 bases remained unmatched. Germline V lookup: CDR1 SGHVS, CDR2 FQNEAQ. The CDR3 is 16 amino acids. CDR3 coding DNA: TGTGCCAGCAGCTCACGAGTGACTAGCGGCCACTACGAGCAGTACTTC. It specifies CASSSRVTSGHYEQYF.

This clone was recorded once. The V call is TRBV6-6, the J call TRBJ2-6; TRBD1 is a possible D gene (6 bases). Per germline, CDR1 MNHNY and CDR2 SVGAGI (reference sequence). This CDR3 contains 14 residues. The germline V and J ends were trimmed by 11 bases and 4 bases, with 15 bases remaining between them. CDR3 DNA: TGTGCCGGAACCACAGGGCCCGGGGCCAACGTCCTGACTTTC. The encoded protein is CAGTTGPGANVLTF.

The rearrangement links TRBV29-1 to TRBJ2-3, with TRBD2 as a possible D gene (6 bases). The CDR3 runs 13 residues. With 3 bases removed from V and 4 bases from J, the gap between germline ends came to 11 bases. The V gene's germline CDR1 is SQVTM and CDR2 ANQGSEA. This chain's CDR3 is CSVDGGFADTQYF. The CDR3 nucleotides read TGCAGCGTTGACGGAGGGTTTGCAGATACGCAGTATTTT.

V gene TRBV10-2 combines with J gene TRBJ2-7; tentatively, D is TRBD2 (5 bases). V shed 6 bases and J shed 5 bases, with 11 bases lying between them. The CDR3 has 12 residues. Germline CDR1 is WSHSY and CDR2 is SAAADI. This CDR3 reads CASRNLADEQYF. DNA for the CDR3: TGCGCCAGCAGGAACCTAGCTGACGAGCAGTACTTC.

The J gene is TRBJ1-2, the V gene TRBV29-1; weak D call: TRBD1 (6 bases). Germline V gene lookup returns CDR1 SQVTM and CDR2 ANQGSEA. V was trimmed by 6 bases and J by 0 bases, leaving 14 bases between them. CDR3 length equals 14 residues. The CDR3 DNA reads as TGCAGCGTCCGGACAGCCATGACTAACTATGGCTACACCTTC. This sequence encodes CSVRTAMTNYGYTF.

This clone was detected only once. The CDR3 DNA reads TGTGCCAGCAGCCCGCCGGGACAGGGGGTTTCCGGGGAGCTGTTTTTT. Its protein is CASSPPGQGVSGELFF. The genes are TRBV11-1 and TRBJ2-2, with TRBD1 matching over 11 bases. In germline, CDR1 is SGHAT, CDR2 FQDESV (reference sequence). The CDR3 spans 16 residues. Trimming removed 5 bases from V and 6 bases from J; junction bases left unmatched: 8.

V is TRBV28 and J is TRBJ2-3; the match to TRBD1 covers 10 bases. Trimming removed 6 bases from V and 5 bases from J; junction bases left unmatched: 8. Germline V gives CDR1 MDHEN, CDR2 SYDVKM. This CDR3 has 15 residues. CDR3 in DNA: TGTGCCAGCAGACGGCGACAGGGGGCAGTAGATACGCAGTATTTT. Protein sequence: CASRRRQGAVDTQYF.

The gene calls are TRBV5-4 and TRBJ1-2, with 8 positions matching TRBD1. J gave up 8 bases and V 2 bases, and 8 bases lay outside the gene matches. There are 14 residues in the CDR3. CDR1 and CDR2 (germline): SGHNT, YYREEE (reference sequence). For the CDR3, the DNA is TGTGCCAGCAGCTTAAACCAGGGGGCGTTCGGCTACACCTTC. Translating it yields CASSLNQGAFGYTF.

The chain links TRBV5-1 to TRBJ2-2, with D unresolved. Trimming took 1 base from V and 7 from J, leaving 5 bases between them. CDR1 is SGHRS and CDR2 is YFSETQ in the germline V gene. CDR3 length equals 12 residues. This CDR3 is CASSLHGGELFF. The CDR3 DNA is TGCGCCAGCAGCTTGCATGGCGGGGAGCTGTTTTTT.

The chain joins TRBV27 to TRBJ2-7; 9 bases agree with TRBD1. The CDR3 loop spans 14 amino acids. From germline, CDR1 is MNHEY and CDR2 SMNVEV (reference sequence). J lost 3 bases, V lost 6 bases, and 6 bases had no gene match. This chain's CDR3 is CASRDTGGSYEQYF. The CDR3 DNA reads TGTGCCAGCAGGGATACAGGGGGCAGCTACGAGCAGTACTTC.

CDR3 sequence: CASSQASGEQFF. In nucleotides, the CDR3 is TGCGCCAGCAGCCAAGCGTCGGGTGAGCAGTTCTTC. This rearrangement joins TRBV4-1 to TRBJ2-1, with no clear D. The CDR3 consists of 12 residues. CDR1 is MGHRA and CDR2 is YSYEKL in the germline V gene. V was trimmed by 1 base and J by 9 bases, leaving 7 bases between them.

To note about this clone: Other DNA sequences in this specimen translate into the identical CDR3. This chain uses TRBV5-4 with TRBJ2-7, with 7 nucleotides matching TRBD1. Trimming cost V 3 bases and J 3 bases; bases outside gene matches: 3. Per the germline V gene, CDR1 is SGHNT and CDR2 is YYREEE (reference sequence). The CDR3 spans 13 residues. This CDR3 reads CASSYGTVYEQYF. In DNA form, the CDR3 reads TGTGCCAGCAGCTACGGGACAGTCTACGAGCAGTACTTC.

The chain couples TRBV27 to TRBJ1-2, with no clear D. V was cut by 5 bases and J by 4 bases, with 14 bases left in between. Per germline, CDR1 MNHEY and CDR2 SMNVEV (reference sequence). This CDR3 spans 14 amino acids. The CDR3 nucleotides read TGTGCCAGCAGTCAAGTGGGTTCTACCTATGGCTACACCTTC. Translation: CASSQVGSTYGYTF.

The chain carries TRBV5-1 and TRBJ2-1; 8 positions agree with TRBD1. After removal of 3 bases from V and 3 bases from J, the junction contained 5 bases not matched to a gene. Germline assignment: CDR1 SGHRS and CDR2 YFSETQ. This CDR3 has 15 residues. The CDR3 region has the DNA TGCGCCAGCAGCTCAAGGACAGGGCACTACAATGAGCAGTTCTTC. This codes for CASSSRTGHYNEQFF.

The chain uses TRBV7-6 and TRBJ2-7; TRBD2 matches at 10 bases. Trimming cost V 1 base and J 1 base; bases outside gene matches: 13. CDR3 length: 19 residues. Per the germline V gene, CDR1 is SGHVS and CDR2 is FNYEAQ. Here the CDR3 reads CASSLDRLPLAGESYEQYF. DNA for the CDR3: TGTGCCAGCAGCTTAGACCGACTCCCCCTAGCGGGAGAATCCTACGAGCAGTACTTC.

The chain carries TRBV6-5 and TRBJ2-7; 8 nucleotides line up with TRBD2. V was pared by 0 bases and J by 3 bases, with 4 bases of the junction left unmatched. The germline gives CDR1 MNHEY, CDR2 SVGAGI. The CDR3 contains 15 residues. The CDR3 region has the DNA TGTGCCAGCAGTTACTCGACTAGCGCCCACTACGAGCAGTACTTC. It is translated as CASSYSTSAHYEQYF.

V gene TRBV29-1 combines with J gene TRBJ2-2; D remains ambiguous. CDR3 length: 11 residues. The V and J ends lost 3 bases and 4 bases respectively, with 3 bases between them. The germline V gene has CDR1 SQVTM and CDR2 ANQGSEA. The CDR3 nucleotides are TGCAGCGTTGACTTCACCGGGGAGCTGTTTTTT. It specifies CSVDFTGELFF.

The chain links TRBV7-9 to TRBJ2-1; D gene unclear. Germline V gene lookup returns CDR1 SEHNR and CDR2 FQNEAQ (reference sequence). This CDR3 has 13 amino acids. Trimming removed 1 base from V and 8 bases from J, with 9 bases in between. In nucleotides, the CDR3 is TGTGCCAGCAGCTTAGTAAGGGTCGATGAGCAGTTCTTC. Residues: CASSLVRVDEQFF. Looking up the rest from reference TRBV7-9 and TRBJ2-1 gives the full variable domain: DTGVSQNPRHKITKRGQNVTFRCDPISEHNRLYWYRQTLGQGPEFLTYFQNEAQLEKSRLLSDRFSAERPKGSFSTLEIQRTEQGDSAMYLCASSLVRVDEQFFGPGTRLTVL.

This chain links TRBV7-9 with TRBJ2-1; TRBD1 or TRBD2 may be the D gene (5 bases each). Trimming pared 6 bases from V and 16 bases from J, leaving 19 bases between. CDR1 SEHNR and CDR2 FQNEAQ come from the germline V gene (reference sequence). The CDR3 is 12 residues long. The CDR3 DNA reads TGTGCCAGCAGTTCCGGGGACCAAAGCGAATTCTTC. This codes for CASSSGDQSEFF.

Only one count was recorded for this clone. The chain uses TRBV19 and TRBJ1-1; weak D call: TRBD1 (5 bases). CDR3 length: 12 amino acids. CDR1 is LNHDA and CDR2 is SQIVND in the germline V gene (reference sequence). Trimming pared 9 bases from V and 6 bases from J, leaving 14 bases between. CDR3 sequence: CASSWGSAEAFF. The DNA for the CDR3 is TGTGCCAGCAGCTGGGGCAGCGCTGAAGCTTTCTTT.

The chain is built from TRBV28 and TRBJ2-7; D is possibly TRBD1 (7 bases). The length of the CDR3 is 11 residues. Trimming removed 10 bases from V and 1 base from J, with 8 bases in between. Germline CDR1 and CDR2: MDHEN and SYDVKM. The CDR3 DNA follows: TGTGCCACAGGGGGGTCCTACGAGCAGTACTTC. It is translated as CATGGSYEQYF.

The V gene is TRBV7-7, the J gene TRBJ2-1; 9 nucleotides align to TRBD2. The germline V gene has CDR1 SSHAT and CDR2 FNYEAQ (reference sequence). CDR3 length: 15 amino acids. J lost 7 bases, V lost 3 bases, and 7 bases had no gene match. The CDR3 protein is CASSLGLAGMNEQFF. The CDR3, as DNA: TGTGCCAGCAGCTTGGGGCTAGCGGGAATGAATGAGCAGTTCTTC.